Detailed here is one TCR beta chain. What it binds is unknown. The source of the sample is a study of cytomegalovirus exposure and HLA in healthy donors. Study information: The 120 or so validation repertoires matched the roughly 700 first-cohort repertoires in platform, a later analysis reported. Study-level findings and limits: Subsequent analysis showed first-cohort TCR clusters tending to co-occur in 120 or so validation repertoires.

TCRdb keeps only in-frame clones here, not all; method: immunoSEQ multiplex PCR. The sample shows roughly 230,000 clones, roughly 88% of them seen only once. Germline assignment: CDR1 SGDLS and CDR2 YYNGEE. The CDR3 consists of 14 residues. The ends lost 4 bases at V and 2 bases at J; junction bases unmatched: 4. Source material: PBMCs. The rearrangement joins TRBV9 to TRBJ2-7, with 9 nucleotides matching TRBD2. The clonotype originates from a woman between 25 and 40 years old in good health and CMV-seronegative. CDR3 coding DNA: TGTGCCAGCAGCAGCGGGGGGTCCCCCTACGAGCAGTACTTC. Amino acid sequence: CASSSGGSPYEQYF.